What follows is one T cell receptor (beta chain) and its context. The entry originates in a study of blood T cell repertoires in COVID-19. Study information: The study drew acute and convalescent COVID-19 samples from the United States, Italy and Spain.

Germline V gene data show CDR1 as MNHNS and CDR2 as SASEGT. Deletions cut 3 bases from V and 2 bases from J, with 7 bases between. This CDR3 comprises 13 residues. Authors' methods: Nucleated cell counts were estimated from reference gene primer amplification. Sequenced by immunoSEQ multiplex PCR; TCRdb stores in-frame clones only, minus some. That table supplies the V and J calls and clone size; D and trimming were determined from the DNA. The sample holds nearly 350,000 clones, about four fifths seen once. The sequencing sample was made of peripheral blood. The chain carries TRBV6-1 and TRBJ1-2, with D perhaps matching TRBD1 (5 bases). This clonotype originated in a man aged 25 to 45 with active or convalescent COVID-19. The CDR3 DNA reads TGTGCCAGCAGTGAGCAGGGAAACTATGGCTACACCTTC. This translates into CASSEQGNYGYTF.